This T cell receptor beta chain comes out of a study of blood T cells in healthy people across ages. Together with a sample-barcoded 5' primer, a J-beta primer mix was included in a second PCR lasting about 7 to 11 cycles. Each cDNA molecule, via a template-switch adaptor with 12 random nucleotides, was tagged. One entry per CDR3 protein, called by TCRdb with MiXCR from the 5' RACE reads. The repertoire holds 900,000 to 950,000 distinct CDR3 sequences, with under 35% as singletons. The CDR3 is made up of 15 amino acids. CDR1 is SGHVS, CDR2 FNYEAQ, per germline. V lost 1 base, J lost 6 bases, and 10 bases lay in between. Study-level points and caveats: Measured against age, TCR beta diversity per million T cells decreased in a roughly linear manner. Calculation of diversity from one million T cells yielded estimates considered to be underestimates.

A few counts support this clonotype. Its antigen is still unknown. The sample was also reused in another study, on T cells of mothers and their children. As reported in that work: The study obtained over 8.5 million TCR beta CDR3 reads per mother and some 3 million per child.

This chain links TRBV7-6 with TRBJ1-6; D gene ambiguous. This receptor was obtained from a woman in her forties in good health. Sequenced input: blood. Here the CDR3 DNA reads TGTGCCAGCAGCTTAGACGACACCCCTAATTCACCCCTCCACTTT. Translation: CASSLDDTPNSPLHF.